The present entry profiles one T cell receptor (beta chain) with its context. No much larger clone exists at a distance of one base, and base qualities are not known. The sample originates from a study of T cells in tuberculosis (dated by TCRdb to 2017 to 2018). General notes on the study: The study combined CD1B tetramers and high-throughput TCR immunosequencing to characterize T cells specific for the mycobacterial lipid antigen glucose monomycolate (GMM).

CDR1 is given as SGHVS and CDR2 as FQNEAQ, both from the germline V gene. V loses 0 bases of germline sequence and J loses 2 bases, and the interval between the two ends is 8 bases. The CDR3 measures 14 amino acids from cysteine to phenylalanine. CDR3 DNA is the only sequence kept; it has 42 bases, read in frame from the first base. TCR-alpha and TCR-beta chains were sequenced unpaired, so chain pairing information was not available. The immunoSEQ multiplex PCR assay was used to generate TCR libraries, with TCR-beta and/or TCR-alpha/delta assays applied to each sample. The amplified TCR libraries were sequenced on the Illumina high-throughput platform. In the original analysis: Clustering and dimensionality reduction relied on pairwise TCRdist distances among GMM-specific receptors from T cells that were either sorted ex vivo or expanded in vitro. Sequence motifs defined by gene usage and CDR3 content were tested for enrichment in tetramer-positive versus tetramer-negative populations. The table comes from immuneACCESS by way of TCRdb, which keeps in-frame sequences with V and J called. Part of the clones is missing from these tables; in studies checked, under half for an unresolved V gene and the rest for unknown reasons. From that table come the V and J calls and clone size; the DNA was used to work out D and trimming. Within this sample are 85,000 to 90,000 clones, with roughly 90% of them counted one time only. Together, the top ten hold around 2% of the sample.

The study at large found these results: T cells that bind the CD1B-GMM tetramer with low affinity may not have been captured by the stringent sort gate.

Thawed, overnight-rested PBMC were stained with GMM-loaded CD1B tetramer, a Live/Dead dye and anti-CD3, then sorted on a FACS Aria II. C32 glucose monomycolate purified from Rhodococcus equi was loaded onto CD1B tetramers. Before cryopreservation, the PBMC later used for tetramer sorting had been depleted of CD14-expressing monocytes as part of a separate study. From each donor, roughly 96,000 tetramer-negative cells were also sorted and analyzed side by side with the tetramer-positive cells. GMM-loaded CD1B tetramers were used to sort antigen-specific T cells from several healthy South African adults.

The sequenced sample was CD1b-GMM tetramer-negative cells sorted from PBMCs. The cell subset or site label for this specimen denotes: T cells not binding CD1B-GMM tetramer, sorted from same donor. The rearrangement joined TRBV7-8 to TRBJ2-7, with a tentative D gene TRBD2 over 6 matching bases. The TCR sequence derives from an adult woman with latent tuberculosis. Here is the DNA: TGTGCCAGCAGCTTAGCTGGCGGGACCTACGAGCAGTACTTC. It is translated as CASSLAGGTYEQYF.